A single sample gave rise to the 24 T cell receptor beta chains below, sequenced in a study of cytomegalovirus exposure and HLA in healthy donors (dated by TCRdb to about 2017). The receptor library was made with the immunoSEQ multiplex PCR assay. A mixture of 60 forward primers for TCR Vbeta segments and 13 reverse primers for TCR Jbeta segments was used in the multiplex PCR. The table comes from immuneACCESS by way of TCRdb, which keeps in-frame sequences with V and J called. Part of the clones is missing from these tables; in studies checked, under half for an unresolved V gene and the rest for unknown reasons. This sample holds about 190,000 clones; 85% were observed only once. The ten largest clones take up 1% of the sample. The specimen sequenced was PBMCs. The receptors shown here come from a boy aged 2-15 years in good health and CMV-seronegative.

The V call is TRBV13, the J call TRBJ2-5; D is ambiguous. V shed 2 bases and J shed 1 base, with 5 bases lying between them. The CDR3 covers 13 residues. Germline V gene data show CDR1 as PRHDT and CDR2 as FYEKMQ (reference sequence). The CDR3 spells CASSLTSQETQYF. The CDR3 DNA sequence: TGTGCCAGCAGCTTAACCAGCCAAGAGACCCAGTACTTC.

This chain uses TRBV6-1 with TRBJ2-2; no firm D call. The CDR3 spans 13 residues. Trimming took 7 bases from V and 1 from J, leaving 7 bases between them. From germline, CDR1 is MNHNS and CDR2 SASEGT. CDR3 protein: CASIAENTGELFF. In DNA, the CDR3 is TGTGCCAGCATCGCGGAGAACACCGGGGAGCTGTTTTTT.

The chain recombines TRBV2 with TRBJ1-5; the match to TRBD1 covers 7 bases. CDR3 size: 13 residues. V shed 8 bases, J shed 4 bases, and the junction held 5 bases outside the gene matches. Per germline, CDR1 SNHLY and CDR2 FYNNEI. The CDR3 DNA reads TGTGCCAGCCAAGGACAGGTTAATCAGCCCCAGCATTTT. Protein sequence: CASQGQVNQPQHF.

This chain links TRBV6-1 with TRBJ2-2; the match to TRBD1 covers 9 bases. Germline V lookup: CDR1 MNHNS, CDR2 SASEGT. This CDR3 contains 16 residues. After removal of 4 bases from V and 4 bases from J, the junction contained 7 bases not matched to a gene. The CDR3 region has the DNA TGTGCCAGCAGTGGTTACAGGGGGCCCCTCACCGGGGAGCTGTTTTTT. Its protein product is CASSGYRGPLTGELFF.

The rearrangement links TRBV6-1 to TRBJ1-5; 8 nucleotides line up with TRBD1. Trimming cost V 6 bases and J 7 bases; bases outside gene matches: 5. This CDR3 has 13 residues. The V gene's germline CDR1 is MNHNS and CDR2 SASEGT. The CDR3, as DNA: TGTGCCAGCAGACCGACAGGGGAGCAGCCCCAGCATTTT. Encoded protein: CASRPTGEQPQHF.

The rearrangement uses TRBV11-1 and TRBJ2-1; D gene unclear. Germline CDR1 SGHAT, CDR2 FQDESV (reference sequence). The CDR3 extends over 14 amino acids. The germline V and J ends were trimmed by 2 bases and 5 bases, with 10 bases remaining between them. The DNA of the CDR3 is TGTGCCAGCAGCTTAAACCGTCTAAACAATGAGCAGTTCTTC. Protein: CASSLNRLNNEQFF.

The V call is TRBV10-2, the J call TRBJ2-1; D is possibly TRBD2 (6 bases). Germline CDR1 WSHSY, CDR2 SAAADI. The CDR3 loop spans 14 amino acids. V gave up 4 bases and J gave up 4 bases, with 11 bases separating them. The CDR3, as DNA: TGCGCCAGCAGTGCCCTGGGACTTTACAATGAGCAGTTCTTC. It translates to CASSALGLYNEQFF.

The chain carries TRBV21-1 and TRBJ1-2. TRBV21-1 is designated a pseudogene. This CDR3 contains 13 residues. In DNA, the CDR3 is TGTGCCAGCAGCAAAGATTGGGGGGGGGAATGGACCTTC. It yields the protein CASSKDWGGEWTF.

This clone was observed a single time. V usage is TRBV28 and J usage is TRBJ2-5, with TRBD1 identical over 7 bases. The CDR3 extends over 14 amino acids. The V gene's germline CDR1 is MDHEN and CDR2 SYDVKM. J lost 7 bases, V lost 5 bases, and 10 bases had no gene match. CDR3 region: CASSPANRGWTQYF. CDR3 bases: TGTGCCAGCAGTCCGGCCAACAGGGGATGGACCCAGTACTTC. Looking up the rest from reference TRBV28 and TRBJ2-5 gives the full variable domain: DVKVTQSSRYLVKRTGEKVFLECVQDMDHENMFWYRQDPGLGLRLIYFSYDVKMKEKGDIPEGYSVSREKKERFSLILESASTNQTSMYLCASSPANRGWTQYFGPGTRLLVL.

The rearrangement joins TRBV7-9 to TRBJ1-2; 8 bases align to TRBD1. V lost 5 bases to trimming and J lost 5 bases; unmatched junction nucleotides: 13. Germline V gene lookup returns CDR1 SEHNR and CDR2 FQNEAQ (reference sequence). The length of the CDR3 is 16 residues. The CDR3 DNA reads TGTGCCAGCAGCCCCACCCCCAGACAGGGGAGTTATGGCTACACCTTC. This sequence encodes CASSPTPRQGSYGYTF. Combining the CDR3 with reference TRBV7-9 and TRBJ1-2 gives the whole variable domain DTGVSQNPRHKITKRGQNVTFRCDPISEHNRLYWYRQTLGQGPEFLTYFQNEAQLEKSRLLSDRFSAERPKGSFSTLEIQRTEQGDSAMYLCASSPTPRQGSYGYTFGSGTRLTVV.

The DNA for the CDR3 is TGTGCCAGCAGCCAAGAAACCATCAGCGGTCAGCCCCAGCATTTT. It codes for CASSQETISGQPQHF. The chain couples TRBV4-2 to TRBJ1-5, with D hard to call. The CDR3 contains 15 residues. Germline assignment: CDR1 LGHNA and CDR2 YNFKEQ. With 0 bases removed from V and 6 bases from J, the gap between germline ends came to 12 bases.

The chain is built from TRBV6-1 and TRBJ1-5; D unresolved. V was cut by 0 bases and J by 11 bases, with 11 bases left in between. CDR1 and CDR2 (germline): MNHNS, SASEGT. The CDR3 consists of 13 residues. The CDR3 DNA sequence: TGTGCCAGCAGTGAAGCATACAGAACGGCCCAGCATTTT. Encoded protein: CASSEAYRTAQHF.

This chain connects TRBV9 to TRBJ2-6; no reliable D call. The CDR3 extends over 14 amino acids. V was pared by 6 bases and J by 0 bases, with 7 bases between. Germline CDR1 is SGDLS and CDR2 is YYNGEE. CDR3 DNA: TGTGCCAGCAACTTCGGCTCTGGGGCCAACGTCCTGACTTTC. It translates to CASNFGSGANVLTF.

The V gene is TRBV27, the J gene TRBJ1-2, with D perhaps matching TRBD1 (6 bases). Trimming pared 0 bases from V and 5 bases from J, leaving 13 bases between. In germline, CDR1 is MNHEY, CDR2 SMNVEV (reference sequence). The CDR3 extends over 15 amino acids. In nucleotides, the CDR3 is TGTGCCAGCAGTTTATCGGGGGCTACCTCATATGGCTACACCTTC. Translation gives CASSLSGATSYGYTF.

The rearrangement links TRBV29-1 to TRBJ2-5; TRBD2 matches 7 bases. The CDR3 loop spans 13 amino acids. CDR1 SQVTM and CDR2 ANQGSEA come from the germline V gene. V was pared by 7 bases and J by 3 bases, with 8 bases of the junction left unmatched. CDR3 nucleotides: TGCAGCGCTGATGGGGGGGGGAAAGAGACCCAGTACTTC. This sequence encodes CSADGGGKETQYF.

This chain joins TRBV2 and TRBJ1-5; possible D gene TRBD1, 6 bases. With 6 bases removed from V and 0 bases from J, the gap between germline ends came to 12 bases. The CDR3 sequence is 15 residues long. The germline V gene has CDR1 SNHLY and CDR2 FYNNEI. The CDR3 coding sequence is TGTGCCAGCAGCGAGGACAGCCTTAGCAATCAGCCCCAGCATTTT. Translated, it gives CASSEDSLSNQPQHF. The variable domain in full, with the rest retrieved from reference TRBV2 and TRBJ1-5, is EPEVTQTPSHQVTQMGQEVILRCVPISNHLYFYWYRQILGQKVEFLVSFYNNEISEKSEIFDDQFSVERPDGSNFTLKIRSTKLEDSAMYFCASSEDSLSNQPQHFGDGTRLSIL.

The J gene is TRBJ1-4, the V gene TRBV5-1, with D uncertain. V lost 0 bases and J 4 bases, leaving 7 bases between the germline ends. Germline V CDR1 and CDR2: SGHRS, YFSETQ. The CDR3 contains 14 residues. Here the CDR3 DNA reads TGCGCCAGCAGCTTGGGCGCTCTTAATGAAAAACTGTTTTTT. This codes for CASSLGALNEKLFF.

The chain has TRBV6-1 and TRBJ1-2; unclear D gene. This CDR3 comprises 12 residues. V dropped 7 bases and J dropped 1 base, with 7 bases sitting between them. The germline CDR1 and CDR2 sequences are MNHNS and SASEGT. In DNA, the CDR3 is TGTGCCAGCACTAGGAATAACTATGGCTACACCTTC. Protein product: CASTRNNYGYTF.

This clone has just one count. The rearrangement joins TRBV12-2 to TRBJ2-6; the table assigns TRBD2, which was not confirmed against the DNA. TRBV12-2 is tagged as a pseudogene. This CDR3 contains 18 residues. CDR3 loop: CASRPRRYSYSGANVLTF. CDR3 sequence (DNA): TGTGCAAGTCGCCCCCGGCGGTACTCTTACTCTGGGGCCAACGTCCTGACTTTC.

The CDR3 DNA follows: TGTGCCAGCAGCTTTTCCGGGGGCTATGGCTACACCTTC. The encoded protein is CASSFSGGYGYTF. The chain carries TRBV11-2 and TRBJ1-2; weak D call: TRBD1 (5 bases). The CDR3 is 13 amino acids. CDR1 and CDR2 (germline): SGHAT, FQNNGV. V lost 3 bases, J lost 4 bases, and 9 bases lay in between. Combining the CDR3 with reference TRBV11-2 and TRBJ1-2 gives the whole variable domain EAGVAQSPRYKIIEKRQSVAFWCNPISGHATLYWYQQILGQGPKLLIQFQNNGVVDDSQLPKDRFSAERLKGVDSTLKIQPAKLEDSAVYLCASSFSGGYGYTFGSGTRLTVV.

The gene calls are TRBV7-6 and TRBJ2-5, with 10 bases aligning to TRBD2. Germline CDR1 reads SGHVS; CDR2 reads FNYEAQ. The CDR3 runs 18 residues. J gave up 5 bases and V 1 base, and 13 bases lay outside the gene matches. The DNA of the CDR3 is TGTGCCAGCAGCTTAGTTTCCACTAGCGGGGTCTACAGGGAGACCCAGTACTTC. It specifies CASSLVSTSGVYRETQYF.

V and J are TRBV7-9 and TRBJ2-1; 9 bases agree with TRBD2. The length of the CDR3 is 15 residues. Germline assignment: CDR1 SEHNR and CDR2 FQNEAQ (reference sequence). The V and J ends lost 0 bases and 8 bases, in that order; junction bases with no gene match: 5. The CDR3 sequence is CASSLASGRGHEQFF. CDR3 DNA: TGTGCCAGCAGCTTAGCTAGCGGGAGAGGGCATGAGCAGTTCTTC. The full variable domain, in which reference TRBV7-9 and TRBJ2-1 provide the parts outside the CDR3, is DTGVSQNPRHKITKRGQNVTFRCDPISEHNRLYWYRQTLGQGPEFLTYFQNEAQLEKSRLLSDRFSAERPKGSFSTLEIQRTEQGDSAMYLCASSLASGRGHEQFFGPGTRLTVL.

The chain links TRBV6-1 to TRBJ2-7, with D tentatively TRBD2 (6 bases). The CDR3 extends over 15 amino acids. V dropped 1 base and J dropped 5 bases, with 15 bases sitting between them. Germline-derived CDR1 and CDR2 are MNHNS and SASEGT. The CDR3 DNA is TGTGCCAGCAGTGAAGAAGTGGAGGGCTCTGACGAGCAGTACGTC. Amino acid sequence: CASSEEVEGSDEQYV.

The gene calls are TRBV6-5 and TRBJ1-4; no clear D gene. Germline V gene data show CDR1 as MNHEY and CDR2 as SVGAGI. The CDR3 contains 14 residues. Trimming removed 0 bases at V and 8 bases at J, with 10 bases between. CDR3 amino acids: CASSYSYSSEKLFF. CDR3 sequence (DNA): TGTGCCAGCAGTTACTCGTACAGCTCCGAAAAACTGTTTTTT.